Listed here are 28 T cell receptor beta chains from one sample, sequenced in a study of radiotherapy plus CTLA-4 blockade in lung cancer. Using immunoSEQ multiplex PCR, the repertoire was profiled, and TCRdb retains in-frame clones only, with some absent. The sample includes 80,000 or so clones, 78% of them seen just once. The source material was peripheral blood, sampled from a patient treated with radiotherapy plus ipilimumab. The source of these receptors is a human donor with non-small cell lung cancer whose response to radiotherapy plus ipilimumab could not be evaluated. Some clones in this sample may be carry-over from other donors' samples.

Points on this clone: Sequence at one end of the junction differs from germline and may be a read error. The rearrangement uses TRBV20-1 and TRBJ2-7, with D perhaps TRBD2 (6 bases). Germline CDR1 is DFQATT and CDR2 is SNEGSKA (reference sequence). This CDR3 has 10 amino acids. In nucleotides, the CDR3 is TGCAGTGCTCAGGGACGAGCGGGCCAATTC. Translation: CSAQGRAGQF.

This clone was counted between two and nine times. The chain joins TRBV19 to TRBJ1-3; no clear D gene. CDR1 LNHDA and CDR2 SQIVND come from the germline V gene (reference sequence). The CDR3 runs 14 residues. Trimming cost V 4 bases and J 0 bases, with 7 bases left between them. The CDR3 coding sequence is TGTGCCAGTAGTAACCAGGCCTCTGGAAACACCATATATTTT. It translates to CASSNQASGNTIYF. Supplemented by reference TRBV19 and TRBJ1-3, the full variable domain reads DGGITQSPKYLFRKEGQNVTLSCEQNLNHDAMYWYRQDPGQGLRLIYYSQIVNDFQKGDIAEGYSVSREKKESFPLTVTSAQKNPTAFYLCASSNQASGNTIYFGEGSWLTVV.

Comment on this clone: Other DNA sequences in the sample encode the same CDR3. The gene calls are TRBV5-1 and TRBJ2-1; 11 bases are a match to TRBD1. The CDR3 consists of 15 residues. CDR1 and CDR2 (germline): SGHRS, YFSETQ. V shed 5 bases and J 2 bases; nucleotides not matched to a gene: 3. The CDR3 DNA reads as TGCGCCAGCAGGACGGGACAGGGGGCCTACAATGAGCAGTTCTTC. Its protein product is CASRTGQGAYNEQFF. The complete variable domain, with remaining parts taken from reference TRBV5-1 and TRBJ2-1, reads KAGVTQTPRYLIKTRGQQVTLSCSPISGHRSVSWYQQTPGQGLQFLFEYFSETQRNKGNFPGRFSGRQFSNSRSEMNVSTLELGDSALYLCASRTGQGAYNEQFFGPGTRLTVL.

This clone has only a few counts. V usage is TRBV10-3 and J usage is TRBJ1-2, with TRBD1 matching over 9 bases. V lost 3 bases, J lost 1 base, and 3 bases stayed unmatched. CDR1 ENHRY and CDR2 SYGVKD come from the germline V gene. The CDR3 runs 15 residues. The CDR3 DNA reads TGTGCCATCAGTGACCAGGACAGGGGTAACTATGGCTACACCTTC. This sequence encodes CAISDQDRGNYGYTF.

This clone occurred once. The chain links TRBV5-1 to TRBJ2-5; 12 bases match TRBD2. Looked up from germline, CDR1 is SGHRS and CDR2 is YFSETQ. Trimming at V came to 2 bases and at J to 4 bases, leaving 3 bases not matched to a gene. There are 15 residues in the CDR3. The CDR3 is CASSFLAGGLETQYF. Here the CDR3 DNA reads TGCGCCAGCAGCTTCCTAGCGGGGGGGCTAGAGACCCAGTACTTC.

V and J are TRBV11-3 and TRBJ2-1; 9 bases are shared with TRBD2. Germline lookup yields CDR1 SGHNT and CDR2 YENEEA. J lost 4 bases, V lost 6 bases, and 10 bases had no gene match. The CDR3 extends over 16 amino acids. CDR3 nucleotides: TGTGCCAGCAGTACCGGGACTAGCCCGGGGTACAATGAGCAGTTCTTC. Encoded protein: CASSTGTSPGYNEQFF.

This clone was seen just once. The chain uses TRBV30 and TRBJ2-5; 7 positions match TRBD1. This CDR3 has 11 amino acids. V shed 5 bases, J shed 4 bases, and the junction held 1 base outside the gene matches. Germline loops: CDR1 GTSNPN, CDR2 SVGIG (reference sequence). CDR3 DNA: TGTGCCTGGGCAGGGGGAGAGACCCAGTACTTC. It is translated as CAWAGGETQYF. The entire variable domain, with the rest obtained from reference TRBV30 and TRBJ2-5, is as follows: SQTIHQWPATLVQPVGSPLSLECTVEGTSNPNLYWYRQAAGRGLQLLFYSVGIGQISSEVPQNLSASRPQDRQFILSSKKLLLSDSGFYLCAWAGGETQYFGPGTRLLVL.

The rearrangement links TRBV6-5 to TRBJ1-1; D remains unclear. The CDR3 spans 13 residues. CDR1 and CDR2 from the germline V gene are MNHEY and SVGAGI. The V end lost 6 bases, the J end lost 9 bases, and 17 bases lay between the germline ends. DNA for the CDR3: TGTGCCAGCAGGCCCACGAGAGTGGTAAAAGCTTTCTTT. Encoded protein: CASRPTRVVKAFF.

In DNA form, the CDR3 reads TGTGCCAGCAGAGCCGGGACAGGGACCTCTCAGCCCCAGCATTTT. It yields the protein CASRAGTGTSQPQHF. The chain employs TRBV6-1 and TRBJ1-5, with TRBD1 matching 9 bases. V shed 6 bases and J 6 bases; nucleotides not matched to a gene: 9. The CDR3 consists of 15 residues. Per germline, CDR1 MNHNS and CDR2 SASEGT.

The rearrangement joins TRBV7-2 to TRBJ2-7; no clear D gene. V was pared by 5 bases and J by 6 bases, with 17 bases between. Per the germline V gene, CDR1 is SGHTA and CDR2 is FQGNSA. CDR3 length: 14 amino acids. The CDR3 spells CASSANNMPGEQYF. The CDR3 DNA reads TGTGCCAGCAGCGCCAACAATATGCCGGGCGAGCAGTACTTC.

V gene TRBV21-1 combines with J gene TRBJ2-7; the tabulated D call, TRBD1, remains unverified against the DNA. TRBV21-1 is deemed a pseudogene. The CDR3 is made up of 15 amino acids. The CDR3 protein is CASSEIRDRPYEQYF. The CDR3, as DNA: TGTGCCAGCAGCGAGATTAGGGACAGACCGTACGAGCAGTACTTC.

The table lists this clone with a few counts. The genes are TRBV7-2 and TRBJ2-7; maybe TRBD1 (5 bases). V was pared by 5 bases and J by 2 bases, with 19 bases between. This CDR3 comprises 16 residues. CDR1 and CDR2 from the germline V gene are SGHTA and FQGNSA. The CDR3 loop reads CASSLQGAVGTYEQYF. DNA for the CDR3: TGTGCCAGCAGCCTCCAGGGTGCGGTGGGGACCTACGAGCAGTACTTC.

This chain uses TRBV2 with TRBJ1-5; TRBD1 might be the D (5 bases). The CDR3 is 17 amino acids. CDR1 SNHLY and CDR2 FYNNEI come from the germline V gene. V lost 6 bases and J lost 2, with 20 bases in between. DNA of the CDR3: TGTGCCAGCAGCCATCACCCGGGGGATTTTGGCAATCAGCCCCAGCATTTT. Protein: CASSHHPGDFGNQPQHF. Variable domain in full (rest from reference TRBV2 and TRBJ1-5): EPEVTQTPSHQVTQMGQEVILRCVPISNHLYFYWYRQILGQKVEFLVSFYNNEISEKSEIFDDQFSVERPDGSNFTLKIRSTKLEDSAMYFCASSHHPGDFGNQPQHFGDGTRLSIL.

The V call is TRBV29-1, the J call TRBJ2-7, with 7 bases identical to TRBD2. CDR1 and CDR2 from the germline V gene are SQVTM and ANQGSEA. The CDR3 has 13 amino acids. V shed 7 bases, J shed 5 bases, and the junction held 11 bases outside the gene matches. As DNA, the CDR3 is TGCAGCGCCGGGGGGAGGGATTCCAACGAGCAGTACTTC. This codes for CSAGGRDSNEQYF.

The chain recombines TRBV6-5 with TRBJ2-2; 7 bases fit TRBD1. This CDR3 is 15 amino acids long. Germline CDR1 is MNHEY and CDR2 is SVGAGI. With V trimmed by 2 bases and J by 0 bases, 0 bases remained unmatched. The CDR3 spells CASSYGTANTGELFF. The CDR3 DNA follows: TGTGCCAGCAGTTACGGGACAGCGAACACCGGGGAGCTGTTTTTT.

This chain links TRBV27 with TRBJ1-5; D gene ambiguous. This CDR3 is built from 12 residues. V lost 6 bases, J lost 8 bases, and 11 bases lay in between. CDR1 is MNHEY, CDR2 SMNVEV, per germline (reference sequence). This CDR3 is CASSPSGEPQHF. The CDR3 nucleotides read TGTGCCAGCAGCCCTAGCGGGGAGCCCCAGCATTTT.

The gene calls are TRBV7-3 and TRBJ2-3; possibly TRBD1 for D (5 bases). The germline gives CDR1 SGHTA, CDR2 FQGTGA. Between the trimmed V and J ends, which lost 1 base and 4 bases, there was a span of 9 bases. The CDR3 totals 14 residues. Here the CDR3 reads CASSLSQGADTQYF. The DNA of the CDR3 is TGTGCCAGCAGCTTAAGTCAGGGCGCAGATACGCAGTATTTT. The full variable domain, in which reference TRBV7-3 and TRBJ2-3 provide the parts outside the CDR3, is GAGVSQTPSNKVTEKGKYVELRCDPISGHTALYWYRQSLGQGPEFLIYFQGTGAADDSGLPNDRFFAVRPEGSVSTLKIQRTERGDSAVYLCASSLSQGADTQYFGPGTRLTVL.

The chain has TRBV7-2 and TRBJ2-5, with 7 bases identical to TRBD1. V shed 3 bases and J 6 bases; nucleotides not matched to a gene: 13. There are 16 residues in the CDR3. CDR1 is SGHTA, CDR2 FQGNSA, per germline. The DNA for the CDR3 is TGTGCCAGCAGCTTTTCCGGGACAGCCGCATTACAGACCCAGTACTTC. Protein sequence: CASSFSGTAALQTQYF.

V and J are TRBV2 and TRBJ2-3; D perhaps matches TRBD2 (6 bases). V lost 5 bases and J lost 5, with 8 bases in between. The germline CDR1 and CDR2 sequences are SNHLY and FYNNEI. CDR3 length equals 12 residues. The CDR3 nucleotides are TGTGCCAGCAGTCCAGCGGGAGATACGCAGTATTTT. This gives the protein CASSPAGDTQYF.

The chain is built from TRBV6-5 and TRBJ1-1; no firm D call. Trimming cost V 4 bases and J 5 bases, with 14 bases left between them. Germline loops: CDR1 MNHEY, CDR2 SVGAGI. This CDR3 has 14 residues. CDR3 sequence: CASSSRGGGTEAFF. In nucleotides, the CDR3 is TGTGCCAGCAGTTCTCGGGGAGGAGGGACTGAAGCTTTCTTT.

The chain carries TRBV7-3 and TRBJ1-2; 7 bases fit TRBD1. CDR3 length: 14 amino acids. Trimming removed 5 bases from V and 1 base from J; junction bases left unmatched: 4. Per the germline V gene, CDR1 is SGHTA and CDR2 is FQGTGA. Here the CDR3 reads CASSPHRGNYGYTF. The CDR3 nucleotides read TGTGCCAGCAGCCCCCACAGGGGTAACTATGGCTACACCTTC.

The gene calls are TRBV28 and TRBJ2-7; D remains ambiguous. Trimming cost V 3 bases and J 2 bases, with 5 bases left between them. The CDR3 is made up of 12 amino acids. Germline assignment: CDR1 MDHEN and CDR2 SYDVKM. CDR3 protein: CASSFPTYEQYF. The CDR3 region has the DNA TGTGCCAGCAGTTTTCCCACCTACGAGCAGTACTTC. Drawing the rest from reference TRBV28 and TRBJ2-7, the complete variable domain is DVKVTQSSRYLVKRTGEKVFLECVQDMDHENMFWYRQDPGLGLRLIYFSYDVKMKEKGDIPEGYSVSREKKERFSLILESASTNQTSMYLCASSFPTYEQYFGPGTRLTVT.

The J gene is TRBJ2-1, the V gene TRBV28, with TRBD2 matching 7 bases. The V gene's germline CDR1 is MDHEN and CDR2 SYDVKM. This CDR3 region has 14 residues. The trim removed 9 bases at V and 4 bases at J, leaving 9 bases unmatched. CDR3 sequence reads: CASKLTSSYNEQFF. CDR3 in DNA: TGTGCCAGTAAGCTGACTAGCTCTTACAATGAGCAGTTCTTC.

Comments on this clone: A read error may produce the germline difference seen at one junction end. This sequence joins TRBV18 and TRBJ2-7; 9 bases line up with TRBD1. This CDR3 has 12 amino acids. Germline-derived CDR1 and CDR2 are KGHSH and LQKENI. The CDR3 reads CASSPADRGLHF. Here the CDR3 DNA reads TGTGCCAGCTCACCCGCGGACAGGGGCCTCCACTTC.

The rearrangement uses TRBV28 and TRBJ1-3; weak D call: TRBD1 (6 bases). The germline V gene has CDR1 MDHEN and CDR2 SYDVKM. V gave up 9 bases and J gave up 2 bases, with 14 bases separating them. The length of the CDR3 is 14 residues. DNA for the CDR3: TGTGCCAGTATGGGGGCGACCCCTGGAAACACCATATATTTT. Its protein is CASMGATPGNTIYF.

The chain combines TRBV5-4 with TRBJ2-2, with 8 bases fitting TRBD1. The V and J ends lost 4 bases and 6 bases, in that order; junction bases with no gene match: 8. CDR3 length equals 15 residues. CDR1 is SGHNT and CDR2 is YYREEE in the germline V gene (reference sequence). The CDR3 loop is CASSLRQGMAGELFF. Here the CDR3 DNA reads TGTGCCAGCAGCCTTCGACAGGGGATGGCCGGGGAGCTGTTTTTT.

The chain has TRBV7-9 and TRBJ2-5; a possible D gene is TRBD1 (6 bases). V shed 3 bases and J shed 0 bases, with 8 bases lying between them. The CDR3 is 14 residues long. Germline-derived CDR1 and CDR2 are SEHNR and FQNEAQ (reference sequence). CDR3 in DNA: TGTGCCAGCAGCTTCGGGACAAACCAAGAGACCCAGTACTTC. This gives the protein CASSFGTNQETQYF.

This clone has just one count. CDR3 protein: CASSDTGAGGPDTQYF. CDR3 in DNA: TGTGCCAGCAGTGACACGGGGGCAGGGGGCCCAGATACGCAGTATTTT. This chain joins TRBV6-4 and TRBJ2-3; 8 nucleotides match TRBD1. The CDR3 is 16 residues long. Germline V CDR1 and CDR2: MRHNA, SNTAGT. Trimming removed 2 bases from V and 4 bases from J; junction bases left unmatched: 8.